These T cell receptor beta chains were read from a single sample in a study of cytomegalovirus exposure and HLA in healthy donors. Some clones are missing from TCRdb's copy, which holds only in-frame ones; the method was immunoSEQ multiplex PCR. The table lists hundreds of thousands of clones, 70% to 90% of them singletons, with less than 2.5% in the top ten. Sequenced material: PBMCs. The receptors here all came from a woman aged 18-29 years in good health and CMV-seronegative. CDR3s include the opening cysteine and the closing phenylalanine or tryptophan. The order of the fields is J gene, clone size, V gene, D gene, CDR3 DNA, CDR3 protein. The D gene is left open where the match is weak. Size tells how often a clone was seen (once, few, many) or the class of an expanded clone, and some rows leave it out.

J: TRBJ1-2; size: -; V: TRBV9; D: TRBD1; DNA: TGTGCCAGTAATACAGGGGGCGCCAACTATGGCTACACCTTC; CDR3: CASNTGGANYGYTF
J: TRBJ1-1; size: -; V: TRBV28; D: -; DNA: TGTGCCAGCAGTGTTACGAACAAGAAAGCTTTCTTT; CDR3: CASSVTNKKAFF
J: TRBJ2-7; size: -; V: TRBV4-1; D: -; DNA: TGCGCCAGCAGCCAAGAGACAGCCAACTACGAGCAGTACTTC; CDR3: CASSQETANYEQYF
J: TRBJ1-1; size: -; V: TRBV28; D: -; DNA: TGTGCCAGCAGTTTCTCTATCGGGGGTTTCGTGGACGGGACCACTGAAGCTTTCTTT; CDR3: CASSFSIGGFVDGTTEAFF
J: TRBJ2-1; size: -; V: TRBV9; D: -; DNA: TGTGCCAGCAGCGTAGGACAGTACAATGAGCAGTTCTTC; CDR3: CASSVGQYNEQFF
J: TRBJ2-7; size: -; V: TRBV6-5; D: -; DNA: TGTGCCAGCATGAGCGGAGAAGAACACGAGCAGTACTTC; CDR3: CASMSGEEHEQYF
J: TRBJ1-1; size: few; V: TRBV5-1; D: -; DNA: TGCGCCAGCAGCCCACAGGGCACTGAAGCTTTCTTT; CDR3: CASSPQGTEAFF
J: TRBJ1-2; size: -; V: TRBV28; D: -; DNA: TGTGCCAGCAGTTTCGACTTCTATGGCTACACCTTC; CDR3: CASSFDFYGYTF
J: TRBJ2-3; size: -; V: TRBV25-1; D: TRBD2; DNA: TGTGCCAGCAGTGCGGGGGGAAGGTACACAGATACGCAGTATTTT; CDR3: CASSAGGRYTDTQYF
J: TRBJ2-5; size: -; V: TRBV5-1; D: TRBD2; DNA: TGCGCCAGCAGCTCTGTAGCGGGGACCCAAGAGACCCAGTACTTC; CDR3: CASSSVAGTQETQYF
J: TRBJ2-1; size: once; V: TRBV10-2; D: -; DNA: TGCGCCAGCAGAGAGCCTCAGGGAAATGAGCAGTTCTTC; CDR3: CASREPQGNEQFF
J: TRBJ1-1; size: once; V: TRBV7-3; D: -; DNA: TGTGCCAGCAGCTTAAACCCAGGGTCTCGTGAAGCTTTCTTT; CDR3: CASSLNPGSREAFF
J: TRBJ1-1; size: -; V: TRBV6-1; D: -; DNA: TGTGCCAGCAGTACCCGACAGTTGGGGACTGAAGCTTTCTTT; CDR3: CASSTRQLGTEAFF
J: TRBJ1-5; size: -; V: TRBV4-2; D: TRBD1; DNA: TGTGCCAGCAGTGGGGACAGCAATCAGCCCCAGAATTTT; CDR3: CASSGDSNQPQNF